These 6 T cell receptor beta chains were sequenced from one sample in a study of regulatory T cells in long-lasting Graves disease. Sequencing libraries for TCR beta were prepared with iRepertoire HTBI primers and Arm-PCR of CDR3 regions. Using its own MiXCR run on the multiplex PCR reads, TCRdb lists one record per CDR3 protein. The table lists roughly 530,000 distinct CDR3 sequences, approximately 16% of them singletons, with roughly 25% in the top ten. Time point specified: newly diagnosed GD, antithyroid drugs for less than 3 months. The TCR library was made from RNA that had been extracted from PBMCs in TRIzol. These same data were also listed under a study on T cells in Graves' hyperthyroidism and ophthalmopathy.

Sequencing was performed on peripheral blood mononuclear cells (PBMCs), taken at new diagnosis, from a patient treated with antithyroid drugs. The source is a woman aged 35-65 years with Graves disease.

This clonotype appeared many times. The CDR3: CASKADRVNTEAFF. Written as DNA, the CDR3 is TGTGCCAGCAAGGCGGACAGGGTCAACACTGAAGCTTTCTTT. This chain uses TRBV12-3 or TRBV12-4 with TRBJ1-1; 8 positions match TRBD1. Trimming removed 7 bases from V and 2 bases from J; junction bases left unmatched: 6. This CDR3 region has 14 residues.

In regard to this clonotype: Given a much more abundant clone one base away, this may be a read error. The CDR3 DNA reads as TGCGCCACCAGCCCCGGGACAGGGGAAAGAGAGACCCAGTACTTC. It yields the protein CATSPGTGERETQYF. The chain uses TRBV5-1 and TRBJ2-5; 10 bases match TRBD1. Germline assignment: CDR1 SGHRS and CDR2 YFSETQ. This CDR3 has 15 residues.

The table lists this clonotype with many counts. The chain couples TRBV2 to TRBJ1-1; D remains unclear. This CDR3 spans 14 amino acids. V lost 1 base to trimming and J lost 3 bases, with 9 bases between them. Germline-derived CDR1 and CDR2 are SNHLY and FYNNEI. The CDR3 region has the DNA TGTGCCAGCAGTGAAGGAAGGGCCCACACTGAAGCTTTCTTT. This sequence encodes CASSEGRAHTEAFF.

The CDR3 sequence is CAISSGTAPTGELFF. For the CDR3, the DNA is TGTGCCATCAGTTCAGGGACCGCACCTACCGGGGAGCTGTTTTTT. The rearrangement links TRBV10-3 to TRBJ2-2; D assignment may be TRBD1 or TRBD2 (5 bases each). From germline, CDR1 is ENHRY and CDR2 SYGVKD. The V end was cut by 5 bases, the J end by 5 bases, with 15 bases between. CDR3 length: 15 residues.

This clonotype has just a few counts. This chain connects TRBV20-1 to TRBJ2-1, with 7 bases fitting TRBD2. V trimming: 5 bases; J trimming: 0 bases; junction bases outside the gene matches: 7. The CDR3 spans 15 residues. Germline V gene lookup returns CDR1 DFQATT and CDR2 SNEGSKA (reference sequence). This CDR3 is CSAVPGGGSYNEQFF. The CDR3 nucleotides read TGCAGTGCTGTCCCTGGGGGGGGCTCCTACAATGAGCAGTTCTTC.

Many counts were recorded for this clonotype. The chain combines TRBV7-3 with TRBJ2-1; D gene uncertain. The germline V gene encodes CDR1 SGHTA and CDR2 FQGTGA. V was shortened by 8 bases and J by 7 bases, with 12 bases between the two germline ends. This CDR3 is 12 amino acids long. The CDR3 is CASSAPQNEQFF. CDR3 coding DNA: TGTGCCAGCTCGGCACCCCAGAATGAGCAGTTCTTC. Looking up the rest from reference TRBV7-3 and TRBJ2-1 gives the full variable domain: GAGVSQTPSNKVTEKGKYVELRCDPISGHTALYWYRQSLGQGPEFLIYFQGTGAADDSGLPNDRFFAVRPEGSVSTLKIQRTERGDSAVYLCASSAPQNEQFFGPGTRLTVL.